This TCR beta chain derives from a study of long-term antiretroviral therapy in people with HIV. A v3.0 immunoSEQ assay was performed at survey level. Method: immunoSEQ multiplex PCR; TCRdb's copy keeps in-frame clones and lacks some. The table shows under 20,000 clones, with around three quarters occurring only once. CDR3 length: 14 amino acids. The germline V gene has CDR1 MNHEY and CDR2 SMNVEV (reference sequence). V lost 0 bases and J lost 4, with 10 bases in between. This TCR was recovered from a man in his late teens or twenties with HIV. Specimen: unsorted PBMCs, collected 0.5 years before starting antiretroviral therapy. The rearrangement joins TRBV27 to TRBJ2-7; tentative D call: TRBD2 (5 bases). CDR3 in amino acids: CASSLSKRGYEQYF. The CDR3 DNA sequence: TGTGCCAGCAGTTTATCGAAGCGAGGGTACGAGCAGTACTTC.